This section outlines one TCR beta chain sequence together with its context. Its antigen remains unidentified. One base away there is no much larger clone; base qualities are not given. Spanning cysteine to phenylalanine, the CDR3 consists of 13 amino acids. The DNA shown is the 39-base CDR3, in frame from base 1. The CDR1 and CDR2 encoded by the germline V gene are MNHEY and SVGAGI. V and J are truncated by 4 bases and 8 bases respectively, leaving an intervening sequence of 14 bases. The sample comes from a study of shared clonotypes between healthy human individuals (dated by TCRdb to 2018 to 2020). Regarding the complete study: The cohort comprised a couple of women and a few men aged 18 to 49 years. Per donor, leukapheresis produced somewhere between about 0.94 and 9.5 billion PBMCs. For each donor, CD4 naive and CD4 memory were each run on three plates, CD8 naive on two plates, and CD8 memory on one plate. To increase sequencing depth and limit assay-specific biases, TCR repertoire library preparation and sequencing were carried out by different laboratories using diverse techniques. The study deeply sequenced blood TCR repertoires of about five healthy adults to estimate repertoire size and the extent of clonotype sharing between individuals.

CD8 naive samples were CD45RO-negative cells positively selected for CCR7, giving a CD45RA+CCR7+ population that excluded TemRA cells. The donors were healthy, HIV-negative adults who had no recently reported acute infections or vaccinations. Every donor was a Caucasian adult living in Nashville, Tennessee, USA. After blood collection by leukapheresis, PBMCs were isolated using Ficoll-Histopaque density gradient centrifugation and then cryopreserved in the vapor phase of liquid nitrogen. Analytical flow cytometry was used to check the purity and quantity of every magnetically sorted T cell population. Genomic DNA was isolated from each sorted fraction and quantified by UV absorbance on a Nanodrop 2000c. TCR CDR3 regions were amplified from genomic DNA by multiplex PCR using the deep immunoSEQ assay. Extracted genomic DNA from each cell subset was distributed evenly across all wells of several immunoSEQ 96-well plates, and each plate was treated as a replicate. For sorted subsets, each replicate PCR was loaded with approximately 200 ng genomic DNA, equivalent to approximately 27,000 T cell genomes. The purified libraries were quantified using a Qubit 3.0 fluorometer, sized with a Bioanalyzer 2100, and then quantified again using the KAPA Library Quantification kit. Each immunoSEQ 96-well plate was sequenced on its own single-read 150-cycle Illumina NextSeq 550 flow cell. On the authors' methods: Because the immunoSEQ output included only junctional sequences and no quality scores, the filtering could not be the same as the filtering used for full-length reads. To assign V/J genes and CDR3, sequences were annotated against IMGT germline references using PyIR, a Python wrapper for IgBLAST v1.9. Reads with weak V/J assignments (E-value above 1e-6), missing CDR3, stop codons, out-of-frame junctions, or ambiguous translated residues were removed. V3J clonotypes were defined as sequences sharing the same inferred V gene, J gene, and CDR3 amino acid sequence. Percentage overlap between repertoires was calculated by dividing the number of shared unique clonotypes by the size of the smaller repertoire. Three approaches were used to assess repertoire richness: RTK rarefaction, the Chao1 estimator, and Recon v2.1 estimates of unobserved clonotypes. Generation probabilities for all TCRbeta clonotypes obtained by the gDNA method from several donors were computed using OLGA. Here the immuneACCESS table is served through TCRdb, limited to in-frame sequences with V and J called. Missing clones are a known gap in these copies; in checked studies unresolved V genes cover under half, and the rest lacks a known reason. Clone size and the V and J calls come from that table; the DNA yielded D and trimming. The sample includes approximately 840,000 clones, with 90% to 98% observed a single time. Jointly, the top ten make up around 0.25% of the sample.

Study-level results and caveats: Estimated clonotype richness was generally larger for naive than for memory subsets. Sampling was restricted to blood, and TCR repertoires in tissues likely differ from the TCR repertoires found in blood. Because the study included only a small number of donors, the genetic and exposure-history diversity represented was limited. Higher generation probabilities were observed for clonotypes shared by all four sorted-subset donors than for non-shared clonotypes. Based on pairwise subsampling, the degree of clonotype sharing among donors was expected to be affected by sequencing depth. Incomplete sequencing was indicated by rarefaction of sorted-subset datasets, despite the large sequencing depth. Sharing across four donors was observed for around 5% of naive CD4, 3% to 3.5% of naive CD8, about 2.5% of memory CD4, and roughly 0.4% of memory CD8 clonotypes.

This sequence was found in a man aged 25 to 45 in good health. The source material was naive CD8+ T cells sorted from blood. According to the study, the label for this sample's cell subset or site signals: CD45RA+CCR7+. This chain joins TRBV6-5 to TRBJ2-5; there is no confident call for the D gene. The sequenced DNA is TGTGCCAGCAGTTCCGATCATAGTCAAACCCAGTACTTC. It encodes CASSSDHSQTQYF.